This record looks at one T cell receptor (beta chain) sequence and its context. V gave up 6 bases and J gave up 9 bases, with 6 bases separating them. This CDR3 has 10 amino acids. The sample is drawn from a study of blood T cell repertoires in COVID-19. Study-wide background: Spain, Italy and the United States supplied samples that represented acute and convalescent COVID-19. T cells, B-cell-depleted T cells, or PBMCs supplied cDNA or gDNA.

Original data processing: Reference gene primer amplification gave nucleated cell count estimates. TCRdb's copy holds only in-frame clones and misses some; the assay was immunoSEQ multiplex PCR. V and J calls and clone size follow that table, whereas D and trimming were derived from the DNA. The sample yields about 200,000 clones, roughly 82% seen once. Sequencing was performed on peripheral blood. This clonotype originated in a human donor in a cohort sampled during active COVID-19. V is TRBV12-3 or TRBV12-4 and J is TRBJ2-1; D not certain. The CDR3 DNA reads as TGTGCCAGCAGCTCGGGTGAGCAGTTCTTC. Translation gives CASSSGEQFF.